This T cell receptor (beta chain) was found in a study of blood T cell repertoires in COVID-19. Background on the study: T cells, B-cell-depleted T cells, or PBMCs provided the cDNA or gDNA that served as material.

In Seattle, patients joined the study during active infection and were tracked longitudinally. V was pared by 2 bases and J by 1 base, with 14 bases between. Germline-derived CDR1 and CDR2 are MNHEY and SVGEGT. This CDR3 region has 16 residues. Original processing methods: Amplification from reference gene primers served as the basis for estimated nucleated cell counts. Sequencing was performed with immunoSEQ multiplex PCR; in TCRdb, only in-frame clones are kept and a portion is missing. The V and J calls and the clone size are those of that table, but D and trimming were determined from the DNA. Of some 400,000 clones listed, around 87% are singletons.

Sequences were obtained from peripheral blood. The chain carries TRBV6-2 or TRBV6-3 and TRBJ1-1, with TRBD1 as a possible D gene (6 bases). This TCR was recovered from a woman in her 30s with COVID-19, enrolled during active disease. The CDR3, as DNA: TGTGCCAGCAGTTACCCTCGGACAGACCGGAACACTGAAGCTTTCTTT. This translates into CASSYPRTDRNTEAFF.